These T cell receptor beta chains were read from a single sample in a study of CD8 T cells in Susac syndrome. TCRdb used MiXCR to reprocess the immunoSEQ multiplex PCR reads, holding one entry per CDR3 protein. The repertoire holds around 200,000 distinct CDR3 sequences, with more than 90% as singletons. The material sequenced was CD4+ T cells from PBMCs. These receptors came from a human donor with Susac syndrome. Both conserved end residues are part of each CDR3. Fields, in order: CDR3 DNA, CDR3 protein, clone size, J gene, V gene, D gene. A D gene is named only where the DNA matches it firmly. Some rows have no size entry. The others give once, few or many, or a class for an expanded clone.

CDR3nt: TGTGCCAGCAGCGCCAGATCGAACACCGGGGAGCTGTTTTTT; CDR3aa: CASSARSNTGELFF; abundance: NA; j_gene: TRBJ2-2; v_gene: TRBV7-8; d_gene: NA
CDR3nt: TGCAGCGGGACAGGGTCCACAGAGACCCAGTACTTC; CDR3aa: CSGTGSTETQYF; abundance: NA; j_gene: TRBJ2-5; v_gene: TRBV29-1; d_gene: TRBD1
CDR3nt: TGTGCCAGCAGCTTCCCTGGGGCCAACGTCCTGACTTTC; CDR3aa: CASSFPGANVLTF; abundance: NA; j_gene: TRBJ2-6; v_gene: TRBV7-3; d_gene: NA
CDR3nt: TGTGCAACCTGGGGGCGGTATGGCTACACCTTC; CDR3aa: CATWGRYGYTF; abundance: NA; j_gene: TRBJ1-2; v_gene: TRBV7-2; d_gene: NA
CDR3nt: TGTGCCAGCAGTTTATGGGGGGCAGAGACCCAGTACTTC; CDR3aa: CASSLWGAETQYF; abundance: NA; j_gene: TRBJ2-5; v_gene: TRBV27; d_gene: NA
CDR3nt: TGTGCCAGCCGCCCCCCGGGGGGGTATGGCTACACCTTC; CDR3aa: CASRPPGGYGYTF; abundance: once; j_gene: TRBJ1-2; v_gene: TRBV27; d_gene: NA
CDR3nt: TGTGCCAGCAGCCCCAGTTCTATAAGCAATCAGCCCCAGCATTTT; CDR3aa: CASSPSSISNQPQHF; abundance: NA; j_gene: TRBJ1-5; v_gene: TRBV4-2; d_gene: NA
CDR3nt: TGCAGTGCTAGATTGACAGACTTCACAGATACGCAGTATTTT; CDR3aa: CSARLTDFTDTQYF; abundance: once; j_gene: TRBJ2-3; v_gene: TRBV20-1; d_gene: NA
CDR3nt: TGTGCCATCAGTGAGTTCGGGACTAGTACCAATGAGCAGTTCTTC; CDR3aa: CAISEFGTSTNEQFF; abundance: NA; j_gene: TRBJ2-1; v_gene: TRBV10-3; d_gene: TRBD2
CDR3nt: TGTGCCATCAGTGAGGCCGGGCAAGAGACCCAGTACTTC; CDR3aa: CAISEAGQETQYF; abundance: once; j_gene: TRBJ2-5; v_gene: TRBV10-3; d_gene: NA
CDR3nt: TGTGCCAGCAGCCCCTCGGGACTAGCGGGGGGGGCCGGGGAGCTGTTTTTT; CDR3aa: CASSPSGLAGGAGELFF; abundance: NA; j_gene: TRBJ2-2; v_gene: TRBV7-3; d_gene: TRBD2
CDR3nt: TGTGCCATCAGCCCAGCGGCCATCTCTACGGGTACGCAGTATTTT; CDR3aa: CAISPAAISTGTQYF; abundance: NA; j_gene: TRBJ2-3; v_gene: TRBV10-3; d_gene: NA
CDR3nt: TGCGCCAGCAGCCAGGGCCACCGGGACGCCGCTCTTTCCGAGCAGTACTTC; CDR3aa: CASSQGHRDAALSEQYF; abundance: NA; j_gene: TRBJ2-7; v_gene: TRBV4-3; d_gene: NA
CDR3nt: TGTGCCAGCAGCGAGGAGGACAGGGGGCAGGGCTACACCTTC; CDR3aa: CASSEEDRGQGYTF; abundance: NA; j_gene: TRBJ1-2; v_gene: TRBV9; d_gene: TRBD1
CDR3nt: TGCGCCAGCAGCTTGGATGCGGGGGCGTCCGGGGAGCTGTTTTTT; CDR3aa: CASSLDAGASGELFF; abundance: NA; j_gene: TRBJ2-2; v_gene: TRBV5-1; d_gene: NA
CDR3nt: TGTGCCAGCTCACCCATGGGACTAGCGGAAGAGACCCAGTACTTC; CDR3aa: CASSPMGLAEETQYF; abundance: NA; j_gene: TRBJ2-5; v_gene: TRBV18; d_gene: TRBD2
CDR3nt: TGTGCCAGCAGCTTAGTCGTAGCGGGGACGGACGAGCAGTACTTC; CDR3aa: CASSLVVAGTDEQYF; abundance: NA; j_gene: TRBJ2-7; v_gene: TRBV7-8; d_gene: TRBD2
CDR3nt: TGTGCCAGCGCTAGCGGATTCTCTGGGGCCAACGTCCTGACTTTC; CDR3aa: CASASGFSGANVLTF; abundance: NA; j_gene: TRBJ2-6; v_gene: TRBV11-3; d_gene: TRBD2
CDR3nt: TGCGCCAGCAGCTTGGTAGCCGGAAGCTACGAGCAGTACTTC; CDR3aa: CASSLVAGSYEQYF; abundance: NA; j_gene: TRBJ2-7; v_gene: TRBV5-1; d_gene: NA
CDR3nt: TGTGCCTGGAGGGCACTCAGGGACAGGAGCACCGGGGAGCTGTTTTTT; CDR3aa: CAWRALRDRSTGELFF; abundance: NA; j_gene: TRBJ2-2; v_gene: TRBV30; d_gene: TRBD1
CDR3nt: TGTGCCAGCAGAGCTACAGGGTTGGCCTACGAGCAGTACTTC; CDR3aa: CASRATGLAYEQYF; abundance: NA; j_gene: TRBJ2-7; v_gene: TRBV2; d_gene: NA
CDR3nt: TGCAGTGCTAGTCAGGCCGGGCCCGTCGCAGGTCAGCCCCAGCATTTT; CDR3aa: CSASQAGPVAGQPQHF; abundance: NA; j_gene: TRBJ1-5; v_gene: TRBV20-1; d_gene: NA
CDR3nt: TGTGCCAGCAGTTCCCAAGTAAGCGGCAATCAGCCCCAGCATTTT; CDR3aa: CASSSQVSGNQPQHF; abundance: NA; j_gene: TRBJ1-5; v_gene: TRBV12-3/TRBV12-4; d_gene: NA
CDR3nt: TGTGCCAGCAGCTTTTCGGGGTCGCACTATGGCTACACCTTC; CDR3aa: CASSFSGSHYGYTF; abundance: NA; j_gene: TRBJ1-2; v_gene: TRBV11-2; d_gene: NA
CDR3nt: TGCGCCAGCAGCTACCACTTTGCCTACGAGCAGTACTTC; CDR3aa: CASSYHFAYEQYF; abundance: NA; j_gene: TRBJ2-7; v_gene: TRBV4-3; d_gene: NA
CDR3nt: TGCAGCGTTGCAATTAACGAGCAGTACTTC; CDR3aa: CSVAINEQYF; abundance: NA; j_gene: TRBJ2-7; v_gene: TRBV29-1; d_gene: NA
CDR3nt: TGTGCCAGCAGTCTCCCGGGACAGGGGGCCACAGATACGCAGTATTTT; CDR3aa: CASSLPGQGATDTQYF; abundance: few; j_gene: TRBJ2-3; v_gene: TRBV27; d_gene: TRBD1